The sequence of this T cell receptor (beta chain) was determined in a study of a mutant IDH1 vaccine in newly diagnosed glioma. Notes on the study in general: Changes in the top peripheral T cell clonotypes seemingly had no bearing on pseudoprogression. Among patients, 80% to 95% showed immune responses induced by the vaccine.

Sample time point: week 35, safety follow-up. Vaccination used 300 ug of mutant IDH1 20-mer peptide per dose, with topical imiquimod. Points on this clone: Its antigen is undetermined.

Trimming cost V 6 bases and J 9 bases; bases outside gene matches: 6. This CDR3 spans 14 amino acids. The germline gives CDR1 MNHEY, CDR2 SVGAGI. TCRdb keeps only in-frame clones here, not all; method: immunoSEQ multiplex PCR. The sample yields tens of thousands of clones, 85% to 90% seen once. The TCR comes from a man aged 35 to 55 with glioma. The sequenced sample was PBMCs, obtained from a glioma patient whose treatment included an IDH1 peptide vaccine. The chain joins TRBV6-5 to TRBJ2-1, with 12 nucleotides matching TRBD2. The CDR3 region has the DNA TGTGCCAGCAGGACTAGCGGGAGCCAAGGTGAGCAGTTCTTC. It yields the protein CASRTSGSQGEQFF.